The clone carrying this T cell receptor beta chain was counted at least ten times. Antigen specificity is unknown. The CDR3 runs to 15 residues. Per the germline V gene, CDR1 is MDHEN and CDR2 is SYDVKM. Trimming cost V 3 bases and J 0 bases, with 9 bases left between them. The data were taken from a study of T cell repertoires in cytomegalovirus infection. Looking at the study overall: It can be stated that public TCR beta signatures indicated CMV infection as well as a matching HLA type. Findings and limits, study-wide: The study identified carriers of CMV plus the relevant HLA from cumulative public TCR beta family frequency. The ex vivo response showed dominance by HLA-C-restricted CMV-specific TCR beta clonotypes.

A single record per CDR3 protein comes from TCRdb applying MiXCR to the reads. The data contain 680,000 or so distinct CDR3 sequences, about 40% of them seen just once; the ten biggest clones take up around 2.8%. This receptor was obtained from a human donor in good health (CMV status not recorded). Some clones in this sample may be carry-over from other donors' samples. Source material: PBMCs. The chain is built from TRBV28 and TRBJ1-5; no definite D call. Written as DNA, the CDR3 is TGTGCCAGCAGTTTCCGGGGTTATAGCAATCAGCCCCAGCATTTT. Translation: CASSFRGYSNQPQHF.